This T cell receptor (beta chain) was recorded in a study of cytomegalovirus exposure and HLA in healthy donors. As for the study in general: The 666 first-cohort repertoires shared a platform with the approximately 110 validation repertoires, as reported in a later analysis. Study-wide points: Researchers catalogued around 150 TCR beta chains as cytomegalovirus-associated. According to a later analysis, TCR clusters from the first cohort tended to co-occur in the approximately 130 validation repertoires.

With regard to this clone: The target antigen is unknown.

V lost 2 bases and J 2 bases, leaving 15 bases between the germline ends. The germline V gene has CDR1 SQVTM and CDR2 ANQGSEA. The CDR3 runs to 15 residues. Assay: immunoSEQ multiplex PCR; the TCRdb copy retains only in-frame clones and omits some. This table holds about 110,000 clones, about 88% found once. The donors were in the roughly 130-subject validation cohort, distinct from the roughly 700-subject first cohort. The receptor's source is a woman aged 18 to 35 in good health and CMV-seropositive. Sequenced: PBMCs. The chain employs TRBV29-1 and TRBJ1-1; D uncertain. The CDR3 loop reads CSVELLSRRNTEAFF. The CDR3 DNA reads as TGCAGCGTTGAACTTTTGTCCCGCAGAAACACTGAAGCTTTCTTT.